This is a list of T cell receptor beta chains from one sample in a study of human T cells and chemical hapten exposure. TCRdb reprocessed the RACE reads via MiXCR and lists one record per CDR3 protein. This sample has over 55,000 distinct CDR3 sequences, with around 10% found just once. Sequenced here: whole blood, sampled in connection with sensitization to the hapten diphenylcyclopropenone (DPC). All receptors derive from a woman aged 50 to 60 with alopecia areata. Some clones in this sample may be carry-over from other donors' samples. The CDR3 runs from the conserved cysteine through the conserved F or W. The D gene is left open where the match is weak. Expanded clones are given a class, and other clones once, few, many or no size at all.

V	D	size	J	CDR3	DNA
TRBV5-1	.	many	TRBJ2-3	CASSLDGTYTDTQYF	TGCGCCAGCAGCTTGGATGGGACGTACACAGATACGCAGTATTTT
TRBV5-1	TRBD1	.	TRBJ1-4	CASSLGQGAGGSSNEKLFF	TGCGCCAGCAGCTTAGGACAGGGGGCGGGCGGAAGCTCTAATGAAAAACTGTTTTTT
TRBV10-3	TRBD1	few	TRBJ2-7	CAIGEGQGTQYF	TGTGCCATCGGTGAAGGACAGGGGACGCAGTACTTC
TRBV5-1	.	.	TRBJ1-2	CASSLNAGNNYGYTF	TGCGCCAGCAGCCTGAACGCCGGGAATAACTATGGCTACACCTTC
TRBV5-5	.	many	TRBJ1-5	CASSRLADRNNQPQHF	TGTGCCAGCAGTAGACTCGCAGACCGCAACAATCAGCCCCAGCATTTT
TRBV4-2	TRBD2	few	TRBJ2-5	CASSQQRDYQETQYF	TGTGCCAGCAGCCAGCAGCGGGACTACCAAGAGACCCAGTACTTC
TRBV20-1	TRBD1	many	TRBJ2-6	CSARQGTGANVLTF	TGCAGTGCGAGACAGGGGACCGGGGCCAACGTCCTGACTTTC
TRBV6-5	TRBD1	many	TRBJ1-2	CASSPDRAAITF	TGTGCCAGCAGTCCGGACAGGGCAGCGATCACCTTC
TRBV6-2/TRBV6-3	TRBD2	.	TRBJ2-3	CASILRPSGILTDTQYF	TGTGCCAGCATCTTACGTCCTAGCGGGATCCTCACAGATACGCAGTATTTT
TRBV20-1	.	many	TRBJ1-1	CSARPWTANTLNTEAFF	TGCAGTGCTAGACCCTGGACCGCCAACACCTTGAACACTGAAGCTTTCTTT
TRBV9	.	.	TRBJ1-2	CASSEQGTYGYTF	TGTGCCAGCAGCGAACAGGGTACCTATGGCTACACCTTC
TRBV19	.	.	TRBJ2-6	CVTTGTSSSGANVLTF	TGTGTCACGACCGGGACTTCAAGCTCTGGGGCCAACGTCCTGACTTTC
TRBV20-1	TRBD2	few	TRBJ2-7	CSARDDTSGMFYEQYF	TGCAGTGCTAGAGATGACACTAGCGGGATGTTCTACGAGCAGTACTTC
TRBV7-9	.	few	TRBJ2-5	CASSLIIETQYF	TGTGCCAGCAGCTTAATTATTGAGACCCAGTACTTC
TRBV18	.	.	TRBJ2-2	CASSPGQYTGELFF	TGTGCCAGCTCACCAGGGCAGTACACCGGGGAGCTGTTTTTT